This T cell receptor (beta chain) was obtained from a study of T cell responses to AZD1222 COVID-19 vaccine. Overall study context: Timing groups of about 4 and about 12 weeks for second doses were pooled.

The study, taken as a whole, reports: Among the donors, most were white British and more were female, and clonal diversity was possibly underestimated. Recipients of two AZD1222 doses showed rising Spike-specific TCR breadth and depth.

Points on this clone: Its antigen remains unknown.

Profiled with immunoSEQ multiplex PCR; TCRdb holds only in-frame clones, not every one. Of 95,000 to 150,000 clones in the sample, approximately 90% were seen once. The CDR3 has 13 residues. The V gene lost 2 bases and the J gene lost 5 bases, with 10 bases spanning the gap. Per the germline V gene, CDR1 is GTSNPN and CDR2 is SVGIG (reference sequence). The genes are TRBV30 and TRBJ1-5; D may be TRBD1 (6 bases). Here the sequenced sample was peripheral blood, taken on day 0 of AZD1222 vaccination. This sequence was found in an adult in good health. CDR3 region: CAWSLGHYQPQHF. The DNA of the CDR3 is TGTGCCTGGAGTCTGGGACATTATCAGCCCCAGCATTTT.